The 12 T cell receptor beta chains presented below share a single source sample, sequenced in a study of blood T cell repertoires in COVID-19. Sequencing was performed with immunoSEQ multiplex PCR; in TCRdb, only in-frame clones are kept and a portion is missing. The repertoire includes 250,000 to 350,000 clones, approximately 90% of them detected once, and approximately 6.5% sits in the top ten. The specimen sequenced was peripheral blood. These receptors all come from a woman between 45 and 60 years old with COVID-19, enrolled during active disease.

J is TRBJ2-5 and V is TRBV11-2; 11 bases match TRBD2. The CDR3 covers 16 residues. V lost 4 bases and J lost 5; bases outside the gene matches: 9. The V gene's germline CDR1 is SGHAT and CDR2 FQNNGV. This CDR3 is CASSSPDSGRVETQYF. For the CDR3, the DNA is TGTGCCAGCAGCTCCCCGGATAGCGGGAGGGTCGAGACCCAGTACTTC.

This chain joins TRBV12-3 or TRBV12-4 and TRBJ1-2; D ambiguous. The germline V and J ends were trimmed by 3 bases and 10 bases, with 9 bases remaining between them. The CDR3 totals 11 residues. The CDR3 reads CASSFVDFYTF. In nucleotides, the CDR3 is TGTGCCAGCAGTTTCGTAGATTTCTACACCTTC.

The table lists this clone with a count of one. The chain's CDR3 is CASSFRDRGLNNEQFF. CDR3 coding DNA: TGTGCCAGCAGCTTCCGGGACAGGGGATTAAACAATGAGCAGTTCTTC. The chain recombines TRBV5-4 with TRBJ2-1; the match to TRBD1 covers 10 bases. The CDR3 consists of 16 residues. V was pared by 2 bases and J by 5 bases, with 7 bases of the junction left unmatched. Germline CDR1 is SGHNT and CDR2 is YYREEE (reference sequence).

The V gene is TRBV15, the J gene TRBJ2-1; 13 nucleotides agree with TRBD2. Per the germline V gene, CDR1 is LNHNV and CDR2 is YYDKDF (reference sequence). CDR3 length equals 20 residues. V shed 0 bases, J shed 6 bases, and the junction held 14 bases outside the gene matches. The CDR3 DNA reads as TGTGCCACCAGCAGAGATCGGAGAACTAGCGGGAGGGCCGATAGCAATGAGCAGTTCTTC. This sequence encodes CATSRDRRTSGRADSNEQFF. The full variable domain, in which reference TRBV15 and TRBJ2-1 provide the parts outside the CDR3, is DAMVIQNPRYQVTQFGKPVTLSCSQTLNHNVMYWYQQKSSQAPKLLFHYYDKDFNNEADTPDNFQSRRPNTSFCFLDIRSPGLGDTAMYLCATSRDRRTSGRADSNEQFFGPGTRLTVL.

This chain links TRBV24-1 with TRBJ2-6, with D tentatively TRBD2 (5 bases). Trimming removed 4 bases from V and 2 bases from J, with 8 bases in between. The CDR3 loop spans 15 amino acids. The germline V gene encodes CDR1 KGHDR and CDR2 SFDVKD. CDR3 sequence: CATSDGLTGANVLTF. CDR3 in DNA: TGTGCCACCAGTGACGGACTCACTGGGGCCAACGTCCTGACTTTC.

J is TRBJ2-2 and V is TRBV5-1; D unresolved. V was shortened by 1 base and J by 0 bases, with 10 bases between the two germline ends. This CDR3 spans 16 amino acids. CDR1 is SGHRS, CDR2 YFSETQ, per germline. The CDR3 reads CASSLLGSSNTGELFF. The CDR3 DNA is TGCGCCAGCAGCTTGTTGGGCTCATCGAACACCGGGGAGCTGTTTTTT.

This clone has a single count. The chain joins TRBV13 to TRBJ2-7; 14 bases are shared with TRBD2. In germline, CDR1 is PRHDT, CDR2 FYEKMQ (reference sequence). Losses at the gene ends were 2 bases for V and 3 bases for J; bases not matched to a gene: 3. The CDR3 has 16 residues. CDR3 in DNA: TGTGCCAGCAGCTTACGGACTAGCGGGAGGAACTACGAGCAGTACTTC. Its protein is CASSLRTSGRNYEQYF.

The rearrangement joins TRBV6-1 to TRBJ2-7, with 8 nucleotides matching TRBD2. This CDR3 has 14 residues. Germline CDR1 MNHNS, CDR2 SASEGT. The junction had 3 bases not matched to a gene; V was cut back by 3 bases and J by 2 bases. The CDR3 sequence is CASSEGTSPYEQYF. The CDR3 nucleotides are TGTGCCAGCAGTGAGGGGACTAGTCCCTACGAGCAGTACTTC.

This clone was counted once. This rearrangement joins TRBV18 to TRBJ2-5; D perhaps matches TRBD2 (5 bases). CDR1 is KGHSH and CDR2 is LQKENI in the germline V gene. The CDR3 extends over 13 amino acids. The V and J ends lost 5 bases and 4 bases respectively, with 11 bases between them. CDR3 DNA: TGTGCCAGCTCAATCCACGAGGGAGAGACCCAGTACTTC. The encoded protein is CASSIHEGETQYF.

CDR3 in DNA: TGTGCCAGCAGCTTAAACTCGGCGGGAGGCGAGACCCAGTACTTC. Translated, it gives CASSLNSAGGETQYF. The gene calls are TRBV7-9 and TRBJ2-5; 8 bases line up with TRBD2. The J segment lost 5 bases and the V segment lost 2 bases, leaving 7 bases of the junction unmatched. In germline, CDR1 is SEHNR, CDR2 FQNEAQ (reference sequence). This CDR3 comprises 15 residues.

The genes are TRBV7-6 and TRBJ2-3; D possibly corresponds to TRBD1 (5 bases). The CDR3 totals 16 residues. Trimming took off 2 bases at V and 1 base at J, with 13 bases between the two ends. The germline V gene encodes CDR1 SGHVS and CDR2 FNYEAQ. The CDR3 region has the DNA TGTGCCAGCAGCTTAATGCAGGGAAGGGGCACAGATACGCAGTATTTT. Encoded protein: CASSLMQGRGTDTQYF.

This sequence joins TRBV18 and TRBJ2-2; 10 bases map to TRBD1. The trim removed 3 bases at V and 6 bases at J, leaving 7 bases unmatched. CDR1 KGHSH and CDR2 LQKENI come from the germline V gene. There are 16 residues in the CDR3. The CDR3 nucleotides are TGTGCCAGCTCACCTTTAGGGACAGGGGCGCCCGGGGAGCTGTTTTTT. Translated, it gives CASSPLGTGAPGELFF. The variable domain in full, with the rest retrieved from reference TRBV18 and TRBJ2-2, is NAGVMQNPRHLVRRRGQEARLRCSPMKGHSHVYWYRQLPEEGLKFMVYLQKENIIDESGMPKERFSAEFPKEGPSILRIQQVVRGDSAAYFCASSPLGTGAPGELFFGEGSRLTVL.